The clone carrying this T cell receptor beta chain showed up many times. Its antigen is as yet unknown. This CDR3 spans 15 amino acids. Germline CDR1 reads ENHRY; CDR2 reads SYGVKD. The V end lost 4 bases, the J end lost 0 bases, and 9 bases lay between the germline ends. For the diagnoses, clinical symptoms, serum thyroxine and TRAb, thyroid ultrasound and orbital computed tomography were used. The data were obtained in a study of T cells in Graves' hyperthyroidism and ophthalmopathy. In the study overall: It was at initial diagnosis, before any treatment, that peripheral blood was collected.

Study conclusions and caveats: The model foresaw ophthalmopathy a median roughly 6.5 months prior to onset. From stable hyperthyroidism, ophthalmopathy was separated by a 13 V-J model.

From RNA transcripts, TCR beta CDR3 regions were amplified. The TCR CDR3 first-round RT-PCR relied on the HTBI primer set. TCRdb processed the multiplex PCR reads anew with MiXCR; each CDR3 protein has one entry. The sample records approximately 600,000 distinct CDR3 sequences, 14% to 15% being singletons. The V gene is TRBV10-3, the J gene TRBJ2-2, with D tentatively TRBD1 (5 bases). Input material: blood. This sequence was found in a woman aged 40 to 50 with Graves' ophthalmopathy. This CDR3 reads CAISGGQANTGELFF. Here the CDR3 DNA reads TGTGCCATCAGTGGGGGCCAGGCGAACACCGGGGAGCTGTTTTTT.